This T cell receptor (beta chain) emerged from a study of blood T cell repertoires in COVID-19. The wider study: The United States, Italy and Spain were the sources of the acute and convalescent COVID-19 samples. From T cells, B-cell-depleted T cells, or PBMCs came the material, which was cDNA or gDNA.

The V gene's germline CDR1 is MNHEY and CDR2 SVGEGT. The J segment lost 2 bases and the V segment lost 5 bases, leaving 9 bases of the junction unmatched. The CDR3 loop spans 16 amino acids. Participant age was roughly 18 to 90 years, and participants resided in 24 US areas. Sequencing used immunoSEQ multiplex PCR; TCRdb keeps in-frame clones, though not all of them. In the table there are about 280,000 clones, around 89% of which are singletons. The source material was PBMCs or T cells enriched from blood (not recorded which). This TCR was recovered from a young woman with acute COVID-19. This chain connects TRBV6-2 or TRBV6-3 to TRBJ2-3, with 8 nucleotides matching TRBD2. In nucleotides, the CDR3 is TGTGCCAGCAGTCCGCGAACGACTAGCGCCACAGATACGCAGTATTTT. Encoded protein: CASSPRTTSATDTQYF.